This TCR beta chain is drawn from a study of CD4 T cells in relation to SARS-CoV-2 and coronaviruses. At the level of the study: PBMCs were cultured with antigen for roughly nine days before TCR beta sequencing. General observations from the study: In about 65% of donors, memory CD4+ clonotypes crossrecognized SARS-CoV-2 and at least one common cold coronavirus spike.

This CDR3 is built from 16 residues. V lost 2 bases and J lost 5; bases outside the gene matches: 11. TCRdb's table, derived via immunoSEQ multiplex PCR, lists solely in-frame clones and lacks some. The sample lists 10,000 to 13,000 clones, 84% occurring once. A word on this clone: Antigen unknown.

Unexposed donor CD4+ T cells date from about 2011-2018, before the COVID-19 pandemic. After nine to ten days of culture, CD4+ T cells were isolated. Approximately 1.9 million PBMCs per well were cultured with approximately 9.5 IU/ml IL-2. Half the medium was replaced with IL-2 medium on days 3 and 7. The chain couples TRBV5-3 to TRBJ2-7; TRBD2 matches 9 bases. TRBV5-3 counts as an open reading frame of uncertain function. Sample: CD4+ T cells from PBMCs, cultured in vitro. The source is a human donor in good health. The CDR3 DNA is TGTGCCAGAAGCTTTTCTACTGCGGGGGGGGTGCACGAGCAGTACTTC. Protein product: CARSFSTAGGVHEQYF.